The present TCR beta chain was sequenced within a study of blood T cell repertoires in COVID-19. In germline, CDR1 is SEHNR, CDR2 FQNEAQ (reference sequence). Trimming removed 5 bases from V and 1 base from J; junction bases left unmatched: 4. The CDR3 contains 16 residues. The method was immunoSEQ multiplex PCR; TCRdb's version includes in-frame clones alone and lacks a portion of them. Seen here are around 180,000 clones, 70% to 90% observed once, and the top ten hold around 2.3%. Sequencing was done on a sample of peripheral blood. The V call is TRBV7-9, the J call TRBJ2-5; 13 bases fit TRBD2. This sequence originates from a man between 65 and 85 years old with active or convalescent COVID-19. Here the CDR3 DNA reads TGTGCCAGCAGCACCCGACTAGCGGGAGGCCAAGAGACCCAGTACTTC. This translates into CASSTRLAGGQETQYF.